The 27 T cell receptor beta chains listed next were all sequenced from one sample in a study of vaccination effects on CD4 cells after COVID-19. Using immunoSEQ multiplex PCR, the repertoire was profiled, and TCRdb retains in-frame clones only, with some absent. The table shows roughly 70,000 clones, with around 70% occurring only once. Antigen-specific CD4+ T cells were expanded with viral peptide pools in the ViraFEST assay before sequencing. CD4+ T cell isolation took place after approximately 11 days of culture. A positive SARS-CoV-2 PCR test fell between March and December 2020. These receptors' targets are unknown. Sequencing used CD4+ T cells from PBMCs cultured with HIV peptides, obtained before COVID-19 vaccination. The subset is: HIV-1 Nef peptide pool negative control/reference culture. The receptor set was obtained from a human donor who had a prior SARS-CoV-2 infection.

The chain employs TRBV6-5 and TRBJ1-1; TRBD1 matches 7 bases. Germline V gene lookup returns CDR1 MNHEY and CDR2 SVGAGI. With V trimmed by 7 bases and J by 1 base, 6 bases remained unmatched. The CDR3 consists of 14 residues. The CDR3 DNA reads TGTGCCAGCATCCCCACAGGGGCGAACACTGAAGCTTTCTTT. Residues: CASIPTGANTEAFF.

This rearrangement joins TRBV20-1 to TRBJ1-5, with 9 bases aligning to TRBD1. The CDR3 has 14 residues. Trimming at V came to 6 bases and at J to 7 bases, leaving 10 bases not matched to a gene. Germline CDR1 DFQATT, CDR2 SNEGSKA (reference sequence). CDR3 residues: CSASGVTGGQPQHF. The CDR3 coding sequence is TGCAGTGCAAGTGGAGTAACAGGGGGCCAGCCCCAGCATTTT.

The chain recombines TRBV18 with TRBJ2-7; no definite D call. V lost 4 bases and J 1 base, leaving 14 bases between the germline ends. In germline, CDR1 is KGHSH, CDR2 LQKENI. The CDR3 sequence is 15 residues long. Written as DNA, the CDR3 is TGTGCCAGCTCACTGACGCGTCAGGCTTCCTACGAGCAGTACTTC. Translated: CASSLTRQASYEQYF. The entire variable domain, with the rest obtained from reference TRBV18 and TRBJ2-7, is as follows: NAGVMQNPRHLVRRRGQEARLRCSPMKGHSHVYWYRQLPEEGLKFMVYLQKENIIDESGMPKERFSAEFPKEGPSILRIQQVVRGDSAAYFCASSLTRQASYEQYFGPGTRLTVT.

In this sample, this clone turned up once. The gene calls are TRBV3-1 (or the pseudogene TRBV3-2) and TRBJ2-7, with unresolved D. V was cut by 3 bases and J by 2 bases, with 8 bases left in between. The length of the CDR3 is 13 residues. The germline V gene encodes CDR1 LGHDT and CDR2 YNNKEL (reference sequence). CDR3 in DNA: TGTGCCAGCAGCCAGCTCACCACCTACGAGCAGTACTTC. This gives the protein CASSQLTTYEQYF.

The rearrangement links TRBV7-2 to TRBJ1-2, with D unclear. Trimming cost V 1 base and J 4 bases, with 13 bases left between them. The length of the CDR3 is 15 residues. Germline V gene lookup returns CDR1 SGHTA and CDR2 FQGNSA. The CDR3 protein is CASSLVQSPFYGYTF. The CDR3 DNA follows: TGTGCCAGCAGCTTAGTACAGTCCCCCTTCTATGGCTACACCTTC.

This clone was seen more than once but under ten times. The rearrangement uses TRBV12-3 or TRBV12-4 and TRBJ1-3, with no clear D. The ends were cut back, 5 bases at V and 0 bases at J, with 5 bases in the middle. The CDR3 has 13 amino acids. In DNA, the CDR3 is TGTGCCAGCAGTCGGATCTCTGGAAACACCATATATTTT. It yields the protein CASSRISGNTIYF.

This clone was recorded once. This chain uses TRBV4-1 with TRBJ1-2, with D possibly being TRBD1 (6 bases). Germline values: CDR1 MGHRA, CDR2 YSYEKL. V was trimmed by 4 bases and J by 8 bases, leaving 20 bases between them. This CDR3 is built from 15 residues. The CDR3 DNA reads TGCGCCAGCAGCCTACAGGGCCACCGGGGGGAGGGCTACACCTTC. As protein: CASSLQGHRGEGYTF.

The rearrangement joins TRBV11-3 to TRBJ2-5, with D unresolved. V was shortened by 2 bases and J by 3 bases, with 10 bases between the two germline ends. The CDR3 covers 14 residues. CDR1 and CDR2 (germline): SGHNT, YENEEA. CDR3 in DNA: TGTGCCAGCAGCTTATCAGGTGTGGAAGAGACCCAGTACTTC. Translated: CASSLSGVEETQYF.

The CDR3 protein is CASKLRPGQPADNSPLHF. The CDR3 DNA reads TGTGCCAGTAAACTCAGACCCGGACAGCCCGCCGATAATTCACCCCTCCACTTT. The chain carries TRBV19 and TRBJ1-6; tentative D call: TRBD1 (6 bases). The CDR3 has 18 residues. V lost 7 bases and J lost 5, with 24 bases in between. Germline-derived CDR1 and CDR2 are LNHDA and SQIVND (reference sequence).

This rearrangement joins TRBV28 to TRBJ1-5; D may be TRBD1 (5 bases). The CDR3 covers 17 residues. V was trimmed by 0 bases and J by 3 bases, leaving 15 bases between them. The germline gives CDR1 MDHEN, CDR2 SYDVKM. CDR3 DNA: TGTGCCAGCAGTTTATGGGGTGTCAGGGATCTCAATCAGCCCCAGCATTTT. Protein sequence: CASSLWGVRDLNQPQHF.

This clone showed up just once. The chain has TRBV21-1 and TRBJ2-2; no DNA check was done on the table's D call, TRBD2. TRBV21-1 is annotated as a pseudogene. The CDR3 length is 14 residues. The chain's CDR3 is CASSKDSLTGELFF. CDR3 nucleotides: TGTGCCAGCAGCAAAGACTCCTTAACCGGGGAGCTGTTTTTT.

The chain couples TRBV2 to TRBJ2-2; D unclear. Germline loops: CDR1 SNHLY, CDR2 FYNNEI. Trimming took off 7 bases at V and 4 bases at J, with 13 bases between the two ends. The CDR3 is 14 amino acids. The CDR3 sequence: CASNQDRVTGELFF. DNA of the CDR3: TGTGCCAGCAACCAAGATAGAGTCACCGGGGAGCTGTTTTTT.

This clone turned up a few times. This chain's CDR3 is CASSSGTMNYGYTF. CDR3 bases: TGTGCCAGCAGCTCAGGGACAATGAACTATGGCTACACCTTC. The rearrangement joins TRBV5-4 to TRBJ1-2; the D gene is possibly TRBD1 (6 bases). V lost 3 bases and J lost 2, with 11 bases in between. CDR1 and CDR2 from the germline V gene are SGHNT and YYREEE (reference sequence). The CDR3 runs 14 residues. The variable domain in full, with the rest retrieved from reference TRBV5-4 and TRBJ1-2, is ETGVTQSPTHLIKTRGQQVTLRCSSQSGHNTVSWYQQALGQGPQFIFQYYREEENGRGNFPPRFSGLQFPNYSSELNVNALELDDSALYLCASSSGTMNYGYTFGSGTRLTVV.

The chain employs TRBV28 and TRBJ1-2, with D perhaps matching TRBD1 (6 bases). The CDR3 totals 14 residues. V gave up 5 bases and J gave up 8 bases, with 18 bases separating them. Per the germline V gene, CDR1 is MDHEN and CDR2 is SYDVKM. The CDR3 sequence: CASSTGGGPGGYTF. The CDR3 DNA is TGTGCCAGCAGTACCGGGGGGGGGCCGGGCGGCTACACCTTC.

The chain has TRBV5-5 and TRBJ1-2, with a possible D match to TRBD1 (6 bases). This CDR3 is 12 amino acids long. Looked up from germline, CDR1 is SGHKS and CDR2 is YYEKEE (reference sequence). The germline V and J ends were trimmed by 7 bases and 7 bases, with 14 bases remaining between them. CDR3 sequence reads: CASGKQGAGYTF. Written as DNA, the CDR3 is TGTGCCAGCGGAAAACAGGGTGCTGGCTACACCTTC.

The rearrangement joins TRBV24-1 to TRBJ2-1; TRBD1 matches 9 bases. The CDR3 is 15 amino acids. Germline CDR1 is KGHDR and CDR2 is SFDVKD. The ends lost 1 base at V and 10 bases at J; junction bases unmatched: 7. CDR3 protein: CATSDLVQGAREQFF. CDR3 DNA sequence: TGTGCCACCAGTGATTTAGTACAGGGGGCGAGGGAGCAGTTCTTC.

The chain joins TRBV5-6 to TRBJ1-3; 10 bases are shared with TRBD1. The CDR3 consists of 19 residues. In germline, CDR1 is SGHDT, CDR2 YYEEEE. V shed 1 base, J shed 4 bases, and the junction held 14 bases outside the gene matches. In nucleotides, the CDR3 is TGTGCCAGCAGCTTGAGTGTATTCGCGACAGGGGGCTTCGGAAACACCATATATTTT. Its protein product is CASSLSVFATGGFGNTIYF. The whole variable domain, filled in from reference TRBV5-6 and TRBJ1-3, reads DAGVTQSPTHLIKTRGQQVTLRCSPKSGHDTVSWYQQALGQGPQFIFQYYEEEERQRGNFPDRFSGHQFPNYSSELNVNALLLGDSALYLCASSLSVFATGGFGNTIYFGEGSWLTVV.

This sequence joins TRBV5-5 and TRBJ2-1, with 9 bases aligning to TRBD2. Germline V gene sequence: CDR1 SGHKS, CDR2 YYEKEE (reference sequence). This CDR3 region has 15 residues. V lost 0 bases and J lost 13; bases outside the gene matches: 11. The chain's CDR3 is CASSLGFRGGATQFF. Written as DNA, the CDR3 is TGTGCCAGCAGCTTGGGCTTCCGCGGGGGGGCCACTCAGTTCTTC.

The V call is TRBV2, the J call TRBJ2-3; D unresolved. CDR3 length: 13 amino acids. Looked up from germline, CDR1 is SNHLY and CDR2 is FYNNEI. The V and J ends lost 1 base and 4 bases respectively, with 6 bases between them. DNA for the CDR3: TGTGCCAGCAGTGAAGTCCCCGCAGATACGCAGTATTTT. This sequence encodes CASSEVPADTQYF.

The V gene is TRBV4-1, the J gene TRBJ1-1, with D unclear. CDR1 is MGHRA and CDR2 is YSYEKL in the germline V gene. The CDR3 sequence is 16 residues long. V lost 8 bases to trimming and J lost 4 bases, with 23 bases between them. CDR3 bases: TGCGCCAGCGGCGGGAAGGAATGGGAATTGGGCACTGAAGCTTTCTTT. The encoded protein is CASGGKEWELGTEAFF.

The chain recombines TRBV18 with TRBJ1-5; D call uncertain. The germline gives CDR1 KGHSH, CDR2 LQKENI. The CDR3 totals 14 residues. The V and J ends lost 1 base and 0 bases respectively, with 4 bases between them. Written as DNA, the CDR3 is TGTGCCAGCTCACCACAAAATAGCAATCAGCCCCAGCATTTT. This sequence encodes CASSPQNSNQPQHF.

CDR3 nucleotides: TGTGCCAGCAGCTTCGGACAGAACTCTGGAAACACCATATATTTT. Translated, it gives CASSFGQNSGNTIYF. The J gene is TRBJ1-3, the V gene TRBV7-9; maybe TRBD1 (6 bases). In germline, CDR1 is SEHNR, CDR2 FQNEAQ (reference sequence). V lost 3 bases and J lost 0, with 9 bases in between. There are 15 residues in the CDR3.

The chain employs TRBV2 and TRBJ1-1; TRBD1 matches at 7 bases. The germline gives CDR1 SNHLY, CDR2 FYNNEI. After removal of 4 bases from V and 2 bases from J, the junction contained 1 base not matched to a gene. There are 13 residues in the CDR3. The CDR3 region has the DNA TGTGCCAGCAGTGGACAGGGAAACACTGAAGCTTTCTTT. Encoded protein: CASSGQGNTEAFF.

The chain combines TRBV5-1 with TRBJ2-7, with TRBD1 identical over 9 bases. The ends lost 0 bases at V and 5 bases at J; junction bases unmatched: 0. Germline V gene lookup returns CDR1 SGHRS and CDR2 YFSETQ. The CDR3 has 13 residues. CDR3 amino acids: CASSLGTGDEQYF. The CDR3 coding sequence is TGCGCCAGCAGCTTGGGGACAGGGGACGAGCAGTACTTC.

This sequence joins TRBV7-2 and TRBJ1-3; 7 positions agree with TRBD1. CDR1 is SGHTA, CDR2 FQGNSA, per germline. With 5 bases clipped from V and 4 bases from J, the junction kept 8 bases outside the gene matches. The CDR3 sequence is 15 residues long. In nucleotides, the CDR3 is TGTGCCAGCAGCCCCCAGGGGGGGTTGGGAAACACCATATATTTT. This codes for CASSPQGGLGNTIYF.

The rearrangement joins TRBV7-9 to TRBJ2-5; D call uncertain. The germline gives CDR1 SEHNR, CDR2 FQNEAQ (reference sequence). This CDR3 is 15 amino acids long. V was clipped by 1 base and J by 1 base, with 10 bases between them. The CDR3 here is CASSLEIVPQETQYF. DNA of the CDR3: TGTGCCAGCAGCTTAGAAATAGTTCCCCAAGAGACCCAGTACTTC.

This chain links TRBV6-4 with TRBJ2-1, with 7 bases matching TRBD1. The germline gives CDR1 MRHNA, CDR2 SNTAGT. This CDR3 comprises 15 residues. With V trimmed by 4 bases and J by 0 bases, 3 bases remained unmatched. The CDR3 loop reads CASSGTGVSYNEQFF. The CDR3 region has the DNA TGTGCCAGCAGTGGCACAGGGGTCTCCTACAATGAGCAGTTCTTC.